This TCR beta chain stems from a study of OX40 agonist ivuxolimab in advanced cancers. With regard to the full study: Ivuxolimab was a fully human IgG2 agonistic monoclonal antibody targeting the costimulatory receptor OX40 (CD134). Intravenous ivuxolimab was administered to patients every 2 weeks at six dose levels: 0.01, 0.1, 0.3, 1.5, 3 and 10 mg/kg. Of the roughly 52 patients in dose escalation, about 19 had hepatocellular carcinoma, some 15 had melanoma, 9 had renal cell carcinoma and 9 had head and neck cancer. In the dose-escalation cohort, over 65% of patients were male, and the mean age was approximately 64 years, with a range of roughly 23 to 85. Prior anti-PD-1, anti-PD-L1 or anti-CTLA-4 therapy was permitted, and checkpoint inhibitors had been received by about 37% of dose-escalation patients. Partial responses occurred in three dose-escalation patients: two with cutaneous melanoma and one with hepatocellular carcinoma. The point of sequencing TCRbeta in the periphery was to test whether ivuxolimab changed TCR sequence diversity and drove clonal T-cell expansion. The monotherapy dose-escalation portion (N of about 52 patients) of the phase I ivuxolimab trial is reported in the paper.

Sequences SNHLY (CDR1) and FYNNEI (CDR2) are obtained from the germline V gene. From its cysteine to its phenylalanine, the CDR3 spans 16 amino acids. The sequence is cut down to CDR3 DNA, 48 bases in frame from base 1. Clipping removes 6 bases from V and 4 bases from J, with 6 as the unmatched junction base count. Here is what the overall study found, with its caveats: After ivuxolimab, expanded clones were on average more numerous among CD8+ T cells than among CD4+ T cells. At doses from 0.1 to 3.0 mg/kg, clonal expansion was seen in both CD4+ and CD8+ blood T cells between baseline and week 6. Partial responders in the 0.1-3.0 mg/kg groups had among the lowest normalized peripheral clonal expansion, especially among CD8+ T cells. Low levels of normalized T-cell clonal expansion were also seen in some nonresponding patients. Which antigens the clonally expanded peripheral T cells were specific for was not determined.

With respect to this clone: This clone's antigen is unknown. No much larger clone exists at a distance of one base, and base qualities are not known.

Patients with a history of autoimmune disease or receiving systemic immunosuppression were excluded from the trial. Peripheral blood for TCR sequencing was drawn from every dose cohort at baseline, at cycle 4 day 1 and at cycle 7 day 1. The samples were taken from a phase I, first-in-human, multicenter, open-label dose-escalation trial of ivuxolimab. The trial enrolled adults with locally advanced or metastatic head and neck squamous cell, hepatocellular, melanoma or renal cell carcinoma. Before TCR sequencing, CD4+ T cells and CD8+ T cells from peripheral blood were sorted into separate populations. Genomic DNA was extracted from sorted cells for sequencing of the TCRbeta CDR3 region. The immunoSEQ Assay was used for sequencing of TCRbeta CDR3 regions. TCRdb obtained this table from immuneACCESS and retained in-frame rearrangements with V and J assigned. These tables miss some clones; where compared with another copy, unresolved V genes account for less than half of the shortfall, and the remainder is unexplained. The sample includes about 70,000 clones, with over 65% observed a single time. In total, the top ten clones hold under 6.5% of the sample.

The sequence is built from TRBV2 and TRBJ2-2; 12 of the junction bases match TRBD2. The sample here was CD4+ or CD8+ T cells sorted from blood, taken in a trial of the OX40 agonist ivuxolimab. This receptor was obtained from an adult with an advanced solid tumor such as melanoma, head and neck, liver or kidney cancer. At the DNA level, the sequence is TGTGCCAGCAGCTCGACTAGCGGGAGAGGCACCGGGGAGCTGTTTTTT. Translation gives CASSSTSGRGTGELFF.